Sequencing of this T cell receptor beta chain was carried out in a study of response to subunit inactivated influenza vaccine. From the RT-PCR reads, TCRdb called clonotypes with MiXCR, one entry per CDR3 protein. The repertoire holds approximately 500,000 distinct CDR3 sequences, with under 15% as singletons. This clonotype has ten or more counts. The ends were cut back, 6 bases at V and 6 bases at J, with 18 bases in the middle. The CDR3 sequence is 13 residues long. Germline-derived CDR1 and CDR2 are SQVTM and ANQGSEA. The TCR sequence derives from a man aged 50-59 years who received an inactivated influenza vaccine. The starting material was PBMCs from blood, obtained 35 to 45 days after vaccination. The chain couples TRBV29-1 to TRBJ2-7; D perhaps matches TRBD2 (6 bases). The CDR3 loop reads CSVGRETSTEQYF. The CDR3 DNA sequence: TGCAGCGTGGGACGGGAGACCTCTACCGAGCAGTACTTC.